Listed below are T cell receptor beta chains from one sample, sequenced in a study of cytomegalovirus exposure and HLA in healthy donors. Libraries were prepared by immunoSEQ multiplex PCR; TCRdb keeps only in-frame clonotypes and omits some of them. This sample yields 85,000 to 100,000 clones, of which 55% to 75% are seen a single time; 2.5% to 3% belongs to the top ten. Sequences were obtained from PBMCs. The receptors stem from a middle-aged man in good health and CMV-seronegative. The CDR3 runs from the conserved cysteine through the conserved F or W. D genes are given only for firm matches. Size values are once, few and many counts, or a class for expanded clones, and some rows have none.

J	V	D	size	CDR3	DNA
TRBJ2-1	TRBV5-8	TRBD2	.	CASSWASGYFGTLPYNEQFF	TGTGCCAGCAGCTGGGCTAGCGGGTATTTCGGGACATTACCGTACAATGAGCAGTTCTTC
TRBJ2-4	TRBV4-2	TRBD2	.	CASSHGTGLAGASGLAKNIQYF	TGTGCCAGCAGCCATGGGACGGGTCTAGCGGGAGCCTCCGGCCTAGCCAAAAACATTCAGTACTTC
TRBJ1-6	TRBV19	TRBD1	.	CASSISPPGQGYPLSPLHF	TGTGCCAGTAGTATATCCCCGCCGGGACAGGGCTATCCCCTTTCACCCCTCCACTTT
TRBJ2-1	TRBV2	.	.	CASSETTFPNRRNEQFF	TGTGCCAGCAGTGAAACCACCTTCCCGAACCGGAGGAATGAGCAGTTCTTC
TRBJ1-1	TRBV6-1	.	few	CASSEVGQTGTEAFF	TGTGCCAGCAGTGAAGTTGGCCAGACGGGCACTGAAGCTTTCTTT
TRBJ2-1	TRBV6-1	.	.	CASSELPYNEQFF	TGTGCCAGCAGTGAACTACCCTACAATGAGCAGTTCTTC
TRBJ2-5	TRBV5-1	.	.	CASSSAGVRYQETQYF	TGCGCCAGCAGCTCGGCAGGGGTCCGGTACCAAGAGACCCAGTACTTC
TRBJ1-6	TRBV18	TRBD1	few	CASSPPAGAGGNSPLHF	TGTGCCAGCTCACCACCGGCCGGGGCAGGGGGCAATTCACCCCTCCACTTT
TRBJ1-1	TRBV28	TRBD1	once	CASTRTGRNTEAFF	TGTGCCAGCACCAGGACAGGGAGAAACACTGAAGCTTTCTTT
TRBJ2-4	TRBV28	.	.	CASSFRARGKNIQYF	TGTGCCAGCAGTTTCCGGGCCCGGGGAAAAAACATTCAGTACTTC
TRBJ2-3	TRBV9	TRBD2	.	CASSVASRNAGTSGRTDTQYF	TGTGCCAGCAGCGTAGCTAGCCGGAACGCCGGGACTAGCGGACGCACAGATACGCAGTATTTT
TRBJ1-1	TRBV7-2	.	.	CASSPRGGTTEAFF	TGTGCCAGCAGCCCGCGGGGTGGAACCACTGAAGCTTTCTTT
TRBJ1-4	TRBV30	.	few	CAWSPAWAGEEKLFF	TGTGCCTGGAGTCCCGCGTGGGCGGGGGAAGAAAAACTGTTTTTT
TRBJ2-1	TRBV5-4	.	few	CASSFLSGSYNEQFF	TGTGCCAGCAGCTTCTTGAGTGGCTCCTACAATGAGCAGTTCTTC
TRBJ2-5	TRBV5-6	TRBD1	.	CASSLGSGGETQYF	TGTGCCAGCAGCTTGGGGTCAGGGGGAGAGACCCAGTACTTC
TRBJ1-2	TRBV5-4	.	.	CASSFEFYGYTF	TGTGCCAGCAGCTTTGAGTTCTATGGCTACACCTTC
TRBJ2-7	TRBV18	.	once	CASSPPGDPYEQYF	TGTGCCAGCTCACCACCGGGCGATCCCTACGAGCAGTACTTC
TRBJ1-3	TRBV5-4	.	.	CASSPEDSGNTIYF	TGTGCCAGCAGCCCAGAAGACTCTGGAAACACCATATATTTT
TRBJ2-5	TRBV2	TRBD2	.	CASSDAGLAGGIQETQYF	TGTGCCAGCAGTGATGCGGGACTAGCGGGGGGGATCCAAGAGACCCAGTACTTC
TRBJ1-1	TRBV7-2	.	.	CASSLGHRAWYPFF	TGTGCCAGCAGCTTAGGTCACAGAGCATGGTATCCTTTCTTT
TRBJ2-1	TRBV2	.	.	CASSELSRVNEQFF	TGTGCCAGCAGTGAATTAAGTCGGGTCAATGAGCAGTTCTTC
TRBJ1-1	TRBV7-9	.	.	CTSSLAGGEAFF	TGTACCAGCAGCTTAGCTGGAGGTGAAGCTTTCTTT
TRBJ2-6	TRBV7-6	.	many	CASSLVGRDSGANVLTF	TGTGCCAGCAGCTTAGTGGGGAGAGACTCTGGGGCCAACGTCCTGACTTTC
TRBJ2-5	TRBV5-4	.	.	CASSRSQGLETQYF	TGTGCCAGCAGCCGATCCCAGGGCCTAGAGACCCAGTACTTC
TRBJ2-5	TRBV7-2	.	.	CASSSNPGETQYF	TGTGCCAGCAGCAGCAACCCGGGGGAGACCCAGTACTTC
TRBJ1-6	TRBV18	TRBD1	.	CASSPRTGGNNSPLHF	TGTGCCAGCTCACCCCGGACAGGGGGGAATAATTCACCCCTCCACTTT
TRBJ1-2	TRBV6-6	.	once	CASSPGYNYGYTF	TGTGCCAGCAGCCCGGGATATAACTATGGCTACACCTTC
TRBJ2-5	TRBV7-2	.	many	CASSLGLHQYF	TGTGCCAGCAGCTTAGGACTTCACCAGTACTTC
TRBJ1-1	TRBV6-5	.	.	CASSRWGLNTEAFF	TGTGCCAGCAGTCGTTGGGGGCTGAACACTGAAGCTTTCTTT
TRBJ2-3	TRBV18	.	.	CASSPPGLPGTDTQYF	TGTGCCAGCTCACCACCGGGCCTCCCTGGCACAGATACGCAGTATTTT
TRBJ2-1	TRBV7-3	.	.	CASSSGGPSYNEQFF	TGTGCCAGCAGCTCCGGGGGACCATCTTACAATGAGCAGTTCTTC
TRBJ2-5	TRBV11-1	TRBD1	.	CASSPPGQGTETQYF	TGTGCCAGCAGCCCGCCGGGACAGGGGACGGAGACCCAGTACTTC